The sample holds a few counts of the clone carrying this TCR beta chain. Its target is not known. Each CDR3 protein is one row after TCRdb ran MiXCR on the reads. The sample includes around 350,000 distinct CDR3 sequences, 15% to 20% of them seen just once. Losses at the gene ends were 5 bases for V and 7 bases for J; bases not matched to a gene: 11. Germline lookup yields CDR1 SGHTA and CDR2 FQGNSA. The CDR3 consists of 14 residues. These data come from a study of T cell repertoires in cytomegalovirus infection. Whole-study findings and limits: The study identified carriers of CMV plus the relevant HLA from cumulative public TCR beta family frequency. Clonotypes of TCR beta that were HLA-C-restricted and CMV-specific dominated the ex vivo response.

Sequenced: PBMCs. The chain uses TRBV7-2 and TRBJ2-7, with TRBD1 matching over 7 bases. This receptor was identified in a human donor in good health (CMV status not recorded). Some clones in this sample may be carry-over from other donors' samples. CDR3 DNA sequence: TGTGCCAGCAGCCTCAACAGGGGATCGGGGGAGCAGTACTTC. It specifies CASSLNRGSGEQYF. Supplemented by reference TRBV7-2 and TRBJ2-7, the full variable domain reads GAGVSQSPSNKVTEKGKDVELRCDPISGHTALYWYRQSLGQGLEFLIYFQGNSAPDKSGLPSDRFSAERTGGSVSTLTIQRTQQEDSAVYLCASSLNRGSGEQYFGPGTRLTVT.